The 30 T cell receptor beta chains reported below all come from one sample, sequenced in a study of blood T cell repertoires in COVID-19. Assay: immunoSEQ multiplex PCR; the TCRdb copy retains only in-frame clones and omits some. The sample includes roughly 200,000 clones, approximately 86% seen only once; the top ten take around 1.5%. Sequencing was carried out using peripheral blood. Receptors originate from a man aged 18 to 30 with active or convalescent COVID-19.

The chain employs TRBV19 and TRBJ1-1; no firm D call. This CDR3 has 14 residues. Trimming took 0 bases from V and 4 from J, leaving 9 bases between them. CDR1 is LNHDA, CDR2 SQIVND, per germline (reference sequence). DNA of the CDR3: TGTGCCAGTAGTATAGATTCGGGTGTCACTGAAGCTTTCTTT. Translation gives CASSIDSGVTEAFF.

The chain couples TRBV27 to TRBJ1-2; 8 bases align to TRBD1. The CDR3 runs to 16 residues. The J segment lost 3 bases and the V segment lost 6 bases, leaving 12 bases of the junction unmatched. The germline gives CDR1 MNHEY, CDR2 SMNVEV (reference sequence). The CDR3 DNA follows: TGTGCCAGCAGCGACCTCCGGGGCAGGGGGCACTATGGCTACACCTTC. This sequence encodes CASSDLRGRGHYGYTF.

The chain carries TRBV10-2 and TRBJ2-7; 9 nucleotides line up with TRBD1. J gave up 7 bases and V 8 bases, and 6 bases lay outside the gene matches. This CDR3 has 12 amino acids. Germline V gene sequence: CDR1 WSHSY, CDR2 SAAADI. DNA of the CDR3: TGCGCCAGCGCACAGGGGGCGCGGGAGCAGTACTTC. Translation: CASAQGAREQYF.

The chain joins TRBV16 to TRBJ1-5; unclear D gene. V was cut by 2 bases and J by 0 bases, with 11 bases left in between. The CDR3 has 16 residues. Germline CDR1 is KGHSY and CDR2 is FQNENV. CDR3 DNA: TGTGCCAGCAGCCAACTAAATCTGAATAGCAATCAGCCCCAGCATTTT. Encoded protein: CASSQLNLNSNQPQHF.

Only one count was recorded for this clone. The V and J genes are TRBV5-6 and TRBJ2-3; D is perhaps TRBD2 (6 bases). The CDR3 spans 13 residues. Trimming removed 5 bases at V and 7 bases at J, with 14 bases between. Germline V CDR1 and CDR2: SGHDT, YYEEEE. CDR3 amino acids: CASRKTAGNTQYF. The DNA of the CDR3 is TGTGCCAGCAGGAAGACAGCGGGTAATACGCAGTATTTT.

V gene TRBV7-2 combines with J gene TRBJ2-7; 8 nucleotides match TRBD1. The CDR3 sequence is 14 residues long. Germline V gene lookup returns CDR1 SGHTA and CDR2 FQGNSA. V trimming: 7 bases; J trimming: 5 bases; junction bases outside the gene matches: 10. The DNA for the CDR3 is TGTGCCAGCACTTCGCAGGGGGCTCTCGACGAGCAGTACTTC. Translating gives CASTSQGALDEQYF.

The chain combines TRBV28 with TRBJ1-5; a weak D match, TRBD1 (6 bases). Germline assignment: CDR1 MDHEN and CDR2 SYDVKM. The CDR3 totals 16 residues. Trimming pared 8 bases from V and 2 bases from J, leaving 19 bases between. In nucleotides, the CDR3 is TGTGCCAGCCGAGTTCCGGGGGGCGTCGGCAATCAGCCCCAGCATTTT. It codes for CASRVPGGVGNQPQHF.

The chain combines TRBV9 with TRBJ1-5, with TRBD1 as a possible D gene (5 bases). The CDR3 has 14 residues. Trimming took off 3 bases at V and 0 bases at J, with 7 bases between the two ends. Germline V gene lookup returns CDR1 SGDLS and CDR2 YYNGEE. The CDR3 bases are TGTGCCAGCAGCGCGACAGTTAGCAATCAGCCCCAGCATTTT. Translation gives CASSATVSNQPQHF.

The CDR3 DNA is TGTGCCAGCAGCTTTGGGGCAAGCTCTGAAGCTTTCTTT. This gives the protein CASSFGASSEAFF. The chain has TRBV7-9 and TRBJ1-1, with D maybe TRBD1 (5 bases). Germline V CDR1 and CDR2: SEHNR, FQNEAQ (reference sequence). V lost 3 bases to trimming and J lost 6 bases, with 11 bases between them. The CDR3 extends over 13 amino acids.

The chain recombines TRBV6-2 or TRBV6-3 with TRBJ1-4, with D possibly TRBD1 on 5 matching bases. This CDR3 spans 16 amino acids. Between the trimmed V and J ends, which lost 5 bases and 4 bases, there was a span of 17 bases. In germline, CDR1 is MNHEY, CDR2 SVGEGT. The CDR3 reads CASSRTPGDLNEKLFF. CDR3 nucleotides: TGTGCCAGCAGTCGAACGCCGGGGGACCTTAATGAAAAACTGTTTTTT.

This clone came up a few times. This sequence joins TRBV27 and TRBJ1-5; maybe TRBD1 (5 bases). The CDR3 has 12 residues. V was pared by 3 bases and J by 7 bases, with 7 bases between. The germline V gene encodes CDR1 MNHEY and CDR2 SMNVEV (reference sequence). DNA of the CDR3: TGTGCCAGCAGTTTCCAGGGACAGCCCCAGCATTTT. It codes for CASSFQGQPQHF.

This chain joins TRBV5-1 and TRBJ1-1, with TRBD1 as a possible D gene (6 bases). Germline CDR1 is SGHRS and CDR2 is YFSETQ. V was cut by 4 bases and J by 2 bases, with 12 bases left in between. CDR3 length: 14 residues. CDR3 residues: CASSPGTLNTEAFF. Written as DNA, the CDR3 is TGCGCCAGCAGCCCTGGGACACTAAACACTGAAGCTTTCTTT. Together with reference TRBV5-1 and TRBJ1-1, the CDR3 gives the full variable domain: KAGVTQTPRYLIKTRGQQVTLSCSPISGHRSVSWYQQTPGQGLQFLFEYFSETQRNKGNFPGRFSGRQFSNSRSEMNVSTLELGDSALYLCASSPGTLNTEAFFGQGTRLTVV.

The V call is TRBV3-1 (or the pseudogene TRBV3-2), the J call TRBJ2-1; weak D call: TRBD2 (6 bases). Germline V CDR1 and CDR2: LGHDT, YNNKEL (reference sequence). The CDR3 sequence is 16 residues long. The V end was cut by 1 base, the J end by 7 bases, with 17 bases between. CDR3 sequence reads: CASSQAPDPRGNEQFF. The CDR3 DNA reads TGTGCCAGCAGCCAAGCTCCTGACCCCCGGGGGAATGAGCAGTTCTTC.

For the CDR3, the DNA is TGTGCCAGCTCGCCTCTCGAGCAGGCTGTATACGAGCAGTACTTC. It is translated as CASSPLEQAVYEQYF. The chain is built from TRBV18 and TRBJ2-7; D uncertain. CDR3 length: 15 residues. In germline, CDR1 is KGHSH, CDR2 LQKENI. V was pared by 6 bases and J by 4 bases, with 19 bases between.

This chain links TRBV7-8 with TRBJ2-7; TRBD1 is a possible D gene (5 bases). The CDR3 contains 15 residues. Germline V gives CDR1 SGHVS, CDR2 FQNEAQ. Trimming shortened V by 1 base and J by 1 base, and 11 bases separated the two germline ends. This chain's CDR3 is CASSLVQDPSYEQYF. The CDR3 region has the DNA TGTGCCAGCAGCTTAGTACAGGACCCGTCCTACGAGCAGTACTTC.

The rearrangement links TRBV6-2 or TRBV6-3 to TRBJ1-2, with a tentative D call TRBD1 (6 bases). CDR1 is MNHEY and CDR2 is SVGEGT in the germline V gene. The CDR3 has 16 amino acids. V shed 5 bases and J shed 4 bases, with 20 bases lying between them. This CDR3 reads CASSSQRTTGSYGYTF. The CDR3 nucleotides read TGTGCCAGCAGTAGCCAACGAACCACAGGGAGCTATGGCTACACCTTC.

The gene calls are TRBV27 and TRBJ2-1; 7 bases are shared with TRBD2. The CDR3 is made up of 14 amino acids. J gave up 10 bases and V 3 bases, and 9 bases lay outside the gene matches. Germline CDR1 and CDR2: MNHEY and SMNVEV (reference sequence). CDR3 region: CASSLMREKREQFF. Written as DNA, the CDR3 is TGTGCCAGCAGTTTGATGCGGGAGAAGAGGGAGCAGTTCTTC.

This rearrangement joins TRBV7-9 to TRBJ1-1, with no clear D. Per the germline V gene, CDR1 is SEHNR and CDR2 is FQNEAQ (reference sequence). The CDR3 totals 13 residues. Trimming took off 5 bases at V and 4 bases at J, with 11 bases between the two ends. CDR3 residues: CASSPPGGTEAFF. CDR3 DNA sequence: TGTGCCAGCAGCCCCCCAGGTGGCACTGAAGCTTTCTTT.

CDR3 coding DNA: TGTGCCAGCTCAGCGCAGGGGGCCACGGATACGCAGTATTTT. This codes for CASSAQGATDTQYF. J is TRBJ2-3 and V is TRBV18, with 8 positions matching TRBD1. V dropped 5 bases and J dropped 6; count of bases not matched to a gene: 7. Per germline, CDR1 KGHSH and CDR2 LQKENI. The CDR3 runs to 14 residues.

This chain uses TRBV9 with TRBJ1-3; TRBD1 matches at 8 bases. The CDR3 covers 14 residues. Per the germline V gene, CDR1 is SGDLS and CDR2 is YYNGEE. Trimming cost V 7 bases and J 2 bases; bases outside gene matches: 5. The CDR3 nucleotides are TGTGCCAGCGACAGGGGTTCGGCTGGAAACACCATATATTTT. As protein: CASDRGSAGNTIYF. Looking up the rest from reference TRBV9 and TRBJ1-3 gives the full variable domain: DSGVTQTPKHLITATGQRVTLRCSPRSGDLSVYWYQQSLDQGLQFLIQYYNGEERAKGNILERFSAQQFPDLHSELNLSSLELGDSALYFCASDRGSAGNTIYFGEGSWLTVV.

The CDR3 loop is CASSRGQSNYGYTF. CDR3 DNA: TGTGCCAGCAGTCGAGGACAGTCTAACTATGGCTACACCTTC. This chain uses TRBV28 with TRBJ1-2; tentatively, D is TRBD1 (6 bases). V was cut by 5 bases and J by 0 bases, with 10 bases left in between. The germline V gene encodes CDR1 MDHEN and CDR2 SYDVKM. The CDR3 consists of 14 residues.

The chain has TRBV29-1 and TRBJ2-3, with 8 bases that match TRBD2. The germline V gene encodes CDR1 SQVTM and CDR2 ANQGSEA. V was pared by 4 bases and J by 5 bases, with 5 bases of the junction left unmatched. CDR3 length equals 13 residues. The CDR3 DNA reads as TGCAGCGTTGCAGCGGGAGTGGGAGATACGCAGTATTTT. Residues: CSVAAGVGDTQYF.

J is TRBJ1-2 and V is TRBV5-4; TRBD1 might be the D (6 bases). The CDR3 is 16 amino acids. V was trimmed by 4 bases and J by 2 bases, leaving 18 bases between them. Germline-derived CDR1 and CDR2 are SGHNT and YYREEE (reference sequence). CDR3: CASSRIDRRSNYGYTF. The CDR3 DNA follows: TGTGCCAGCAGCCGGATAGACAGGCGATCGAACTATGGCTACACCTTC.

The rearrangement links TRBV11-2 to TRBJ2-7; D possibly corresponds to TRBD1 (6 bases). Deletions cut 2 bases from V and 2 bases from J, with 7 bases between. Looked up from germline, CDR1 is SGHAT and CDR2 is FQNNGV. This CDR3 is 13 amino acids long. The CDR3 bases are TGTGCCAGCAGCTTAAGACAGGCCTACGAGCAGTACTTC. It translates to CASSLRQAYEQYF.

The rearrangement links TRBV25-1 to TRBJ1-1; 7 positions agree with TRBD1. The CDR3 spans 18 residues. V lost 5 bases and J lost 8; bases outside the gene matches: 23. Germline lookup yields CDR1 MGHDK and CDR2 SYGVNS. The CDR3 nucleotides read TGTGCCAGCAGTAATCCCAGGCCGGGATCATACGGGGACAGCGAAGCTTTCTTT. It is translated as CASSNPRPGSYGDSEAFF. Together with reference TRBV25-1 and TRBJ1-1, the CDR3 gives the full variable domain: EADIYQTPRYLVIGTGKKITLECSQTMGHDKMYWYQQDPGMELHLIHYSYGVNSTEKGDLSSESTVSRIRTEHFPLTLESARPSHTSQYLCASSNPRPGSYGDSEAFFGQGTRLTVV.

The V call is TRBV3-1 (or the pseudogene TRBV3-2), the J call TRBJ1-6; TRBD1 might be the D (6 bases). The CDR3 length is 14 residues. V dropped 3 bases and J dropped 10 bases, with 13 bases sitting between them. The germline CDR1 and CDR2 sequences are LGHDT and YNNKEL (reference sequence). CDR3 residues: CASSQKGVGSPLHF. The CDR3 coding sequence is TGTGCCAGCAGCCAGAAGGGGGTAGGGTCACCCCTCCACTTT.

The chain employs TRBV7-9 and TRBJ2-1; 8 positions match TRBD2. CDR3 length equals 16 residues. Trimming at V came to 5 bases and at J to 7 bases, leaving 13 bases not matched to a gene. Germline loops: CDR1 SEHNR, CDR2 FQNEAQ (reference sequence). The CDR3 loop is CASSRPLAGARNEQFF. CDR3 coding DNA: TGTGCCAGCAGCCGACCTCTAGCGGGCGCACGGAATGAGCAGTTCTTC.

The rearrangement uses TRBV15 and TRBJ1-1; TRBD1 is a possible D gene (6 bases). Germline CDR1 is LNHNV and CDR2 is YYDKDF (reference sequence). The CDR3 consists of 12 residues. Trimming removed 4 bases at V and 7 bases at J, with 10 bases between. The CDR3 DNA follows: TGTGCCACCAGCATTGTGACAGGTGAAGCTTTCTTT. This encodes CATSIVTGEAFF.

The chain carries TRBV11-2 and TRBJ2-3; a possible D gene is TRBD2 (5 bases). V was trimmed by 1 base and J by 0 bases, leaving 8 bases between them. The CDR3 has 15 residues. In germline, CDR1 is SGHAT, CDR2 FQNNGV. In nucleotides, the CDR3 is TGTGCCAGCAGCTTAGGGCGGGCTAGCACAGATACGCAGTATTTT. This sequence encodes CASSLGRASTDTQYF.

J is TRBJ2-3 and V is TRBV24-1; perhaps TRBD1 as D (6 bases). Per germline, CDR1 KGHDR and CDR2 SFDVKD. The CDR3 consists of 15 residues. V was cut by 4 bases and J by 2 bases, with 12 bases left in between. The CDR3 loop is CATSEGRGDTDTQYF. CDR3 bases: TGTGCCACCAGTGAGGGCAGGGGTGACACAGATACGCAGTATTTT.